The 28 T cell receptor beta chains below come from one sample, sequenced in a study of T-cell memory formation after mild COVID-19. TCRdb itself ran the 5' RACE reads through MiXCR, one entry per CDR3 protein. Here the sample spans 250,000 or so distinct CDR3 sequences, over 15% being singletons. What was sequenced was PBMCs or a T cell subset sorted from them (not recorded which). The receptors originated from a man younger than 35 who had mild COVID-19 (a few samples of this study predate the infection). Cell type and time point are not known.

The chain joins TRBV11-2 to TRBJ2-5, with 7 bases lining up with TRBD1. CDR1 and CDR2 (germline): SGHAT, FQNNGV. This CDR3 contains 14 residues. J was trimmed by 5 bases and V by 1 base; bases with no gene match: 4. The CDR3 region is CASSLVRRGETQYF. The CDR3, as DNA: TGTGCCAGCAGCTTAGTCCGCAGGGGGGAGACCCAGTACTTC.

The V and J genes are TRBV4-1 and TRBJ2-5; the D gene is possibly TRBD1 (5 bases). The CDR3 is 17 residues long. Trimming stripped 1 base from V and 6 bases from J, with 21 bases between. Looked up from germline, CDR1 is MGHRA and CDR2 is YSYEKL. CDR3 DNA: TGCGCCAGCAGCCAAGTTCTGACACAGGCCCCCCAGAAGACCCAGTACTTC. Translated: CASSQVLTQAPQKTQYF.

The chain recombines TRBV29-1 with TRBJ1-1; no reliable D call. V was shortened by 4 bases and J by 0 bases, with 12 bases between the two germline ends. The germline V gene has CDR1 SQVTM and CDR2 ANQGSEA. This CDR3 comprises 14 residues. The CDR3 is CSVALYRLNTEAFF. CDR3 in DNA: TGCAGCGTTGCGTTATACCGGCTGAACACTGAAGCTTTCTTT.

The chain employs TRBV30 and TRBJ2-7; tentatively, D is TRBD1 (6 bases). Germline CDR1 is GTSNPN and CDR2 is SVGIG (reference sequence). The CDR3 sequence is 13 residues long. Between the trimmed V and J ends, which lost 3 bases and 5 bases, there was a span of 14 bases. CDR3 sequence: CAWSQDRSNEQYF. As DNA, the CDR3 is TGTGCCTGGAGCCAAGACAGGTCCAACGAGCAGTACTTC. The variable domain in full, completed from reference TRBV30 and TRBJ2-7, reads SQTIHQWPATLVQPVGSPLSLECTVEGTSNPNLYWYRQAAGRGLQLLFYSVGIGQISSEVPQNLSASRPQDRQFILSSKKLLLSDSGFYLCAWSQDRSNEQYFGPGTRLTVT.

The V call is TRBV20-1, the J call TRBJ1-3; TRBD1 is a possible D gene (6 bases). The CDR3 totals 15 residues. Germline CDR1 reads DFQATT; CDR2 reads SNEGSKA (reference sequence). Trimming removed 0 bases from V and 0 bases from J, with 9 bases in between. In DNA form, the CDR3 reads TGCAGTGCTAGAGAAGGAGGGGGCTCTGGAAACACCATATATTTT. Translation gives CSAREGGGSGNTIYF.

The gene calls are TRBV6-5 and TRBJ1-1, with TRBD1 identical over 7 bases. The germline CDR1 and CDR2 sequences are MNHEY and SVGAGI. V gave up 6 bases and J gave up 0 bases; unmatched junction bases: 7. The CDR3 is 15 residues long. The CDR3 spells CASSAGGNMNTEAFF. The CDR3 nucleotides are TGTGCCAGCAGCGCAGGGGGGAATATGAACACTGAAGCTTTCTTT.

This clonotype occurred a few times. DNA of the CDR3: TGCGCCAGCAGCTTAACGGCCGGGACAGCGACGGGTCGCTATGGCTACACCTTC. This translates into CASSLTAGTATGRYGYTF. The chain employs TRBV5-1 and TRBJ1-2, with TRBD1 matching 7 bases. CDR1 is SGHRS and CDR2 is YFSETQ in the germline V gene. The CDR3 is made up of 18 amino acids. J lost 4 bases, V lost 2 bases, and 17 bases had no gene match.

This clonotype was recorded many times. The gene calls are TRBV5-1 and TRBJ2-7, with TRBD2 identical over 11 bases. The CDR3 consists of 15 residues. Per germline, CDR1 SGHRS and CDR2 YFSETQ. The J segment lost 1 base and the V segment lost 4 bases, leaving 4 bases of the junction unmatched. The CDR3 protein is CASSGTSGGSYEQYF. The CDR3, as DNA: TGCGCCAGCAGCGGTACTAGCGGGGGTTCCTACGAGCAGTACTTC.

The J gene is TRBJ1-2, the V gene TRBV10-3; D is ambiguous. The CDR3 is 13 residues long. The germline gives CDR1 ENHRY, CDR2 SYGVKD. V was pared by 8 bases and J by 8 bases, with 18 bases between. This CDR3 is CAIVEDLRRGYTF. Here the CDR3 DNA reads TGTGCCATCGTAGAGGACCTCCGGCGCGGCTACACCTTC.

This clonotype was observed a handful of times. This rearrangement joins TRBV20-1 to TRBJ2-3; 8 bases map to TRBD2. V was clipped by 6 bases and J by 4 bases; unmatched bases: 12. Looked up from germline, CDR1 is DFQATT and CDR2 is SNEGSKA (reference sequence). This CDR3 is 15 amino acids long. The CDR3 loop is CSAPPGGGAADTQYF. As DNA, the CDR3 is TGCAGTGCCCCCCCCGGGGGGGGGGCCGCAGATACGCAGTATTTT.

The CDR3 spells CASSPRDNWDTEAFF. CDR3 nucleotides: TGTGCCAGCAGCCCACGGGATAACTGGGACACTGAAGCTTTCTTT. This chain joins TRBV11-1 and TRBJ1-1; D not certain. V was shortened by 5 bases and J by 3 bases, with 16 bases between the two germline ends. CDR3 size: 15 residues. Germline lookup yields CDR1 SGHAT and CDR2 FQDESV (reference sequence).

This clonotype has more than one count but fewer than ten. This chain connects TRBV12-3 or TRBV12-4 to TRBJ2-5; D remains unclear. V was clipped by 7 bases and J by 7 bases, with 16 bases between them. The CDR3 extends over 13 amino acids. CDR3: CASNRVGTGTQYF. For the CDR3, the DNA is TGTGCCAGCAACCGAGTCGGTACGGGGACCCAGTACTTC.

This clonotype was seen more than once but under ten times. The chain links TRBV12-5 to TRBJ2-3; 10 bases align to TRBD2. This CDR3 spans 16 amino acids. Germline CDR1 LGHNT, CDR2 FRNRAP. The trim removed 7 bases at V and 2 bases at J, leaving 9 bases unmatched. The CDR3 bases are TGTGCTAGTGCTCCACCGGGACTAGCGAACACAGATACGCAGTATTTT. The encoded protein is CASAPPGLANTDTQYF.

The CDR3 sequence: CASSQEDTDTQYF. CDR3 bases: TGCGCCAGCAGCCAAGAAGACACAGATACGCAGTATTTT. This sequence joins TRBV4-3 and TRBJ2-3; no clear D gene. Between the trimmed V and J ends, which lost 0 bases and 2 bases, there was a span of 3 bases. Germline CDR1 reads LGHNA; CDR2 reads YSLEER. CDR3 length equals 13 residues.

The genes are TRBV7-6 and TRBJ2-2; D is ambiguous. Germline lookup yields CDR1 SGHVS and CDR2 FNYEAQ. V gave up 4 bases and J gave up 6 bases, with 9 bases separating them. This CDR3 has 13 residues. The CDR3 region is CASSSYAAGELFF. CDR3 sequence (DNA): TGTGCCAGCAGCTCTTACGCGGCCGGGGAGCTGTTTTTT. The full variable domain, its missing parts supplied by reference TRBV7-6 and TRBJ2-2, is GAGVSQSPRYKVTKRGQDVALRCDPISGHVSLYWYRQALGQGPEFLTYFNYEAQQDKSGLPNDRFSAERPEGSISTLTIQRTEQRDSAMYRCASSSYAAGELFFGEGSRLTVL.

CDR3 protein: CASTMGGIDSPLHF. The DNA for the CDR3 is TGTGCCAGCACCATGGGGGGGATCGATTCACCCCTCCACTTT. The rearrangement joins TRBV12-3 or TRBV12-4 to TRBJ1-6, with TRBD1 as a possible D gene (5 bases). Deletions cut 7 bases from V and 8 bases from J, with 15 bases between. The CDR3 is 14 residues long.

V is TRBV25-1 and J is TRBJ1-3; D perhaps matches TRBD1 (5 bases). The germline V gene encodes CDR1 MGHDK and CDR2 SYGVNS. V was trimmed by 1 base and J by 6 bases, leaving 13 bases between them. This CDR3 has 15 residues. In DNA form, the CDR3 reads TGTGCCAGCAGTGAATCCGGACGGGGGTTAAACACCATATATTTT. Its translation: CASSESGRGLNTIYF.

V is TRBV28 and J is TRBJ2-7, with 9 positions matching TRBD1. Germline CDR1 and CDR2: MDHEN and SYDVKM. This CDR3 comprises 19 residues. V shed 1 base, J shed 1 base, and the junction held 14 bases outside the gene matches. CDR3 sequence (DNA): TGTGCCAGCAGTTTATCATGGCCATCGGGACAGGGTAGTTCCTACGAGCAGTACGTC. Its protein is CASSLSWPSGQGSSYEQYV.

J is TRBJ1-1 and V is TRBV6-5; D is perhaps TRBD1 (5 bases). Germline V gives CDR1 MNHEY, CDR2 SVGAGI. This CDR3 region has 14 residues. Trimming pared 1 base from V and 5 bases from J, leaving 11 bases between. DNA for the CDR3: TGTGCCAGCAGTTACTGGAAAGGGGATACTGAAGCTTTCTTT. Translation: CASSYWKGDTEAFF.

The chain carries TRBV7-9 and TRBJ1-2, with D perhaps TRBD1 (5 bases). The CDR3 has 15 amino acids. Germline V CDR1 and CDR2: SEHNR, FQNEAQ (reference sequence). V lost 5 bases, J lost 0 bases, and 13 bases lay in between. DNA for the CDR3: TGTGCCAGCAGCGGCGTGCGGGGGACTAACTATGGCTACACCTTC. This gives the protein CASSGVRGTNYGYTF.

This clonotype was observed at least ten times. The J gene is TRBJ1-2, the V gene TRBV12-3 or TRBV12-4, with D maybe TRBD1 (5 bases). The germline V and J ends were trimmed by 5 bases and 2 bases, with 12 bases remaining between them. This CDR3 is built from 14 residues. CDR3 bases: TGTGCCAGCAGTACTCAGACAGCGAACTATGGCTACACCTTC. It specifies CASSTQTANYGYTF.

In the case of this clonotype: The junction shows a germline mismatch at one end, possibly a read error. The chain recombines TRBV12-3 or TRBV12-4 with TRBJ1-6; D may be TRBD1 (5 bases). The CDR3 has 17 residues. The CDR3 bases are TGTGCCAGCAGTTTAGGAAAGGGGCACTCCTATAAGTCACCCCTCCACTTT. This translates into CASSLGKGHSYKSPLHF.

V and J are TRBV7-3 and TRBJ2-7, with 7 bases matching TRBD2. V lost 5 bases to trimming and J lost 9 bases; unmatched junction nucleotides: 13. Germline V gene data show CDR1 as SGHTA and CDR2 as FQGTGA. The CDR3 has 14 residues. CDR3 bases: TGTGCCAGCAGCCCCACGGGAGGCCGCTCGGGGCAGTACTTC. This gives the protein CASSPTGGRSGQYF.

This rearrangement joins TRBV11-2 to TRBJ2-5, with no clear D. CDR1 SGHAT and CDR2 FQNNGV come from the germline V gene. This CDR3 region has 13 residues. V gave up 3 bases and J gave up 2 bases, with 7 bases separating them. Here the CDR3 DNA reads TGTGCCAGCAGCTTTTCAGCTCAAGAGACCCAGTACTTC. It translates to CASSFSAQETQYF.

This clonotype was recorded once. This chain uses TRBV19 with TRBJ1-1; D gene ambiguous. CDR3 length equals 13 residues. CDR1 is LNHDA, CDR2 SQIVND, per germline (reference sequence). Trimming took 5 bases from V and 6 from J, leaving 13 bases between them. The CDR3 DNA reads TGTGCCAGTAGTCCCAAAACACAAGCTGAAGCTTTCTTT. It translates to CASSPKTQAEAFF.

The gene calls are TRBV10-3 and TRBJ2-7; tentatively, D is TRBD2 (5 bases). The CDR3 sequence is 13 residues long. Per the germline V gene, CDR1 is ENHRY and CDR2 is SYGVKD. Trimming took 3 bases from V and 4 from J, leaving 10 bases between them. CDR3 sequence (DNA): TGTGCCATCAGTGAAGCCCCGGGGTACGAGCAGTACTTC. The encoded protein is CAISEAPGYEQYF.

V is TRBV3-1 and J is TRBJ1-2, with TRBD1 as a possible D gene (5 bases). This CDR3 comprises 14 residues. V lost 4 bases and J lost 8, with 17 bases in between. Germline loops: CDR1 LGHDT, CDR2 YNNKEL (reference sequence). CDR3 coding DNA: TGTGCCAGCAGCCCCGCGGCTGGGGCGCGGGGCTACACCTTC. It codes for CASSPAAGARGYTF.

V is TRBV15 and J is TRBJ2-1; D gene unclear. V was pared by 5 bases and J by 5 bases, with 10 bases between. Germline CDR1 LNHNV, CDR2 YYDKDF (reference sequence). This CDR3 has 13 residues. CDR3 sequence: CATSGRPNNEQFF. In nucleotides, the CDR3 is TGTGCCACCAGCGGACGGCCGAACAATGAGCAGTTCTTC.